Listed here are 4 T cell receptor beta chains from one sample, sequenced in a study of T cell responses to AZD1222 COVID-19 vaccine. This table comes from immunoSEQ multiplex PCR, and its TCRdb copy is limited to in-frame clones, with some not included. Of roughly 150,000 clones listed, approximately 88% are singletons. Sample: peripheral blood, taken on day 0 of MenACWY control vaccination. Source of these receptors: an adult in good health.

The chain is built from TRBV28 and TRBJ2-1; possible D gene TRBD1, 5 bases. Trimming took off 8 bases at V and 9 bases at J, with 8 bases between the two ends. CDR3 length: 10 amino acids. Germline-derived CDR1 and CDR2 are MDHEN and SYDVKM. CDR3 nucleotide sequence: TGTGCCAGCGGAAGGGGTGAGCAGTTCTTC. Its translation is CASGRGEQFF. The whole variable domain, filled in from reference TRBV28 and TRBJ2-1, reads DVKVTQSSRYLVKRTGEKVFLECVQDMDHENMFWYRQDPGLGLRLIYFSYDVKMKEKGDIPEGYSVSREKKERFSLILESASTNQTSMYLCASGRGEQFFGPGTRLTVL.

V gene TRBV6-1 combines with J gene TRBJ2-3; D gene ambiguous. This CDR3 spans 14 amino acids. Germline V gives CDR1 MNHNS, CDR2 SASEGT. The V gene lost 6 bases and the J gene lost 6 bases, with 16 bases spanning the gap. The DNA for the CDR3 is TGTGCCAGCAGGGCCCGTCAAGGCGCCGATACGCAGTATTTT. Amino acids: CASRARQGADTQYF.

On this clone itself: Other DNA sequences in this specimen translate into the identical CDR3. The chain links TRBV6-5 to TRBJ1-1; possible D gene TRBD1, 5 bases. In germline, CDR1 is MNHEY, CDR2 SVGAGI. Trimming removed 9 bases at V and 0 bases at J, with 8 bases between. CDR3 length equals 12 residues. CDR3 bases: TGTGCCAGTCGACAGATGAACACTGAAGCTTTCTTT. This sequence encodes CASRQMNTEAFF.

V and J are TRBV6-5 and TRBJ2-3, with 9 bases that match TRBD1. Per germline, CDR1 MNHEY and CDR2 SVGAGI. The CDR3 is 15 residues long. With 5 bases clipped from V and 6 bases from J, the junction kept 9 bases outside the gene matches. The CDR3 DNA follows: TGTGCCAGCAGTAAGGCCGGGACAGGGTGGGATACGCAGTATTTT. Amino acids: CASSKAGTGWDTQYF.